The 27 T cell receptor beta chains presented below share a single source sample, sequenced in a study of graft-versus-host responses after intestinal transplantation. Produced via immunoSEQ multiplex PCR; TCRdb's table is partial and in-frame only. The table lists 130,000 or so clones, around nine tenths of them singletons, with over 0.15% in the top ten. No antigen is known for these receptors. The sequenced sample was unstimulated CD4+ T cells sorted from spleen or lymph node cells, obtained before intestinal transplant. These receptors were collected from a human donor who received an intestinal transplant.

The rearrangement links TRBV5-1 to TRBJ1-2; 7 bases fit TRBD1. Germline V gives CDR1 SGHRS, CDR2 YFSETQ. After removal of 5 bases from V and 2 bases from J, the junction contained 3 bases not matched to a gene. The CDR3 covers 13 residues. CDR3 DNA sequence: TGCGCCAGCAGGGGGACAGAAAACTATGGCTACACCTTC. Translating it yields CASRGTENYGYTF.

This chain uses TRBV6-1 with TRBJ1-1, with D unclear. CDR3 length: 13 residues. V lost 6 bases and J lost 1, with 9 bases in between. Looked up from germline, CDR1 is MNHNS and CDR2 is SASEGT. CDR3 DNA sequence: TGTGCCAGCAGCCTTACAGAGAACACTGAAGCTTTCTTT. Translating it yields CASSLTENTEAFF.

CDR3 region: CASKKGVGGGYEQYF. The CDR3 DNA reads as TGTGCCAGCAAAAAAGGGGTTGGAGGAGGCTACGAGCAGTACTTC. The chain joins TRBV6-1 to TRBJ2-7; the D gene could be TRBD1 or TRBD2 (5 bases each). Trimming took 7 bases from V and 3 from J, leaving 19 bases between them. The CDR3 sequence is 15 residues long. The germline CDR1 and CDR2 sequences are MNHNS and SASEGT.

This sequence joins TRBV5-5 and TRBJ2-1; no firm D call. The CDR3 covers 15 residues. Trimming took 4 bases from V and 2 from J, leaving 13 bases between them. CDR1 and CDR2 (germline): SGHKS, YYEKEE (reference sequence). CDR3 amino acids: CASSPLTGTYNEQFF. The CDR3, as DNA: TGTGCCAGCAGCCCGCTGACGGGTACCTACAATGAGCAGTTCTTC.

This clone has just one count. V is TRBV5-5 and J is TRBJ1-4; D is ambiguous. CDR3 size: 14 residues. The V gene's germline CDR1 is SGHKS and CDR2 YYEKEE (reference sequence). Trimming pared 0 bases from V and 4 bases from J, leaving 7 bases between. The CDR3 sequence is CASSLVGSNEKLFF. The CDR3 nucleotides are TGTGCCAGCAGCTTGGTCGGTAGTAATGAAAAACTGTTTTTT.

The chain has TRBV18 and TRBJ2-7; 9 nucleotides line up with TRBD2. CDR3 length equals 16 residues. Trimming at V came to 2 bases and at J to 0 bases, leaving 5 bases not matched to a gene. Germline CDR1 and CDR2: KGHSH and LQKENI. In nucleotides, the CDR3 is TGTGCCAGCTCACCAGGTGTAGCGGGGGTCTCCTACGAGCAGTACTTC. Protein: CASSPGVAGVSYEQYF.

This chain connects TRBV2 to TRBJ1-4; D uncertain. V lost 3 bases, J lost 7 bases, and 12 bases lay in between. Per germline, CDR1 SNHLY and CDR2 FYNNEI. The CDR3 runs 14 residues. The CDR3 spells CASSDRGRTEKLFF. CDR3 DNA sequence: TGTGCCAGCAGTGATCGGGGTAGAACTGAAAAACTGTTTTTT.

The gene calls are TRBV30 and TRBJ1-5, with 8 positions matching TRBD1. CDR1 is GTSNPN and CDR2 is SVGIG in the germline V gene (reference sequence). V dropped 5 bases and J dropped 0; count of bases not matched to a gene: 15. The CDR3 is 18 residues long. In DNA form, the CDR3 reads TGTGCCTGGTTAATAGGGACAGGTGGTGGGAATAGCAATCAGCCCCAGCATTTT. This sequence encodes CAWLIGTGGGNSNQPQHF.

The chain links TRBV9 to TRBJ1-1, with 9 bases matching TRBD1. The CDR3 is made up of 13 amino acids. With 4 bases clipped from V and 9 bases from J, the junction kept 7 bases outside the gene matches. Germline values: CDR1 SGDLS, CDR2 YYNGEE. In nucleotides, the CDR3 is TGTGCCAGCAGCACACCGGGACAGGGAAAAGCTTTCTTT. It is translated as CASSTPGQGKAFF.

The chain links TRBV7-9 to TRBJ2-1; the D gene is possibly TRBD2 (6 bases). Trimming stripped 6 bases from V and 8 bases from J, with 20 bases between. The CDR3 loop spans 15 amino acids. Looked up from germline, CDR1 is SEHNR and CDR2 is FQNEAQ (reference sequence). CDR3 residues: CASRRGLFPGDEQFF. Written as DNA, the CDR3 is TGTGCCAGCAGGAGGGGACTTTTCCCTGGGGATGAGCAGTTCTTC.

This chain uses TRBV6-6 with TRBJ2-1; no definite D call. This CDR3 comprises 13 residues. V was shortened by 6 bases and J by 4 bases, with 10 bases between the two germline ends. The germline gives CDR1 MNHNY, CDR2 SVGAGI (reference sequence). CDR3 bases: TGTGCCAGCAGGCCGGACCCGTACAATGAGCAGTTCTTC. Translated, it gives CASRPDPYNEQFF.

The V and J genes are TRBV10-1 and TRBJ1-2, with D possibly TRBD1 on 5 matching bases. Germline assignment: CDR1 WNHNN and CDR2 SYGVQD (reference sequence). The germline V and J ends were trimmed by 2 bases and 7 bases, with 14 bases remaining between them. This CDR3 comprises 14 residues. CDR3 in DNA: TGCGCCAGCAGTGAGGGTCCGGGGGAAATTGGCTACACCTTC. Its protein is CASSEGPGEIGYTF.

The J gene is TRBJ1-2, the V gene TRBV2, with 9 bases lining up with TRBD1. The V segment lost 4 bases and the J segment 7 bases; nucleotides outside the gene matches: 1. Germline V gene lookup returns CDR1 SNHLY and CDR2 FYNNEI. The CDR3 runs 12 residues. CDR3 bases: TGTGCCAGCAGTGCGGACAGGGGTGGCTACACCTTC. Its translation is CASSADRGGYTF.

The chain uses TRBV2 and TRBJ2-2; 8 positions match TRBD2. The germline CDR1 and CDR2 sequences are SNHLY and FYNNEI. V trimming: 2 bases; J trimming: 2 bases; junction bases outside the gene matches: 4. This CDR3 is built from 16 residues. The CDR3 region has the DNA TGTGCCAGCAGTGAACGCGGGGGGCCAAACACCGGGGAGCTGTTTTTT. Its protein product is CASSERGGPNTGELFF.

This chain joins TRBV10-2 and TRBJ2-7; D is unresolved. This CDR3 is built from 13 residues. Germline values: CDR1 WSHSY, CDR2 SAAADI. V shed 8 bases and J shed 0 bases, with 11 bases lying between them. CDR3 nucleotide sequence: TGCGCCAGCGGAGAGCGCCTCTCCTACGAGCAGTACTTC. Protein: CASGERLSYEQYF.

J is TRBJ2-3 and V is TRBV9; D could derive from TRBD1 or TRBD2 (5 bases each). V was pared by 0 bases and J by 0 bases, with 11 bases between. The germline gives CDR1 SGDLS, CDR2 YYNGEE. The CDR3 extends over 16 amino acids. CDR3 in amino acids: CASSVGDRGSTDTQYF. The CDR3, as DNA: TGTGCCAGCAGCGTAGGGGATCGGGGCAGCACAGATACGCAGTATTTT.

The rearrangement uses TRBV4-1 and TRBJ2-6; 9 bases align to TRBD1. The V gene end was trimmed by 1 base and the J gene end by 4 bases; junction bases not matched to a gene: 8. The CDR3 contains 18 residues. Per the germline V gene, CDR1 is MGHRA and CDR2 is YSYEKL. CDR3: CASSQGGQGFSGANVLTF. DNA for the CDR3: TGCGCCAGCAGCCAAGGGGGACAGGGTTTTTCCGGGGCCAACGTCCTGACTTTC.

V usage is TRBV4-2 and J usage is TRBJ2-7; D gene uncertain. Germline lookup yields CDR1 LGHNA and CDR2 YNFKEQ. The CDR3 covers 14 residues. V was pared by 4 bases and J by 2 bases, with 12 bases between. CDR3: CASSPPGRTYEQYF. The DNA for the CDR3 is TGTGCCAGCAGCCCACCCGGGCGGACCTACGAGCAGTACTTC.

This rearrangement joins TRBV2 to TRBJ1-1; possibly TRBD1 for D (5 bases). Germline assignment: CDR1 SNHLY and CDR2 FYNNEI. V lost 10 bases and J lost 5, with 14 bases in between. The CDR3 length is 12 residues. CDR3 bases: TGTGCCACCCTCGGGGGGAGGACTGAAGCTTTCTTT. It yields the protein CATLGGRTEAFF.

The chain recombines TRBV6-1 with TRBJ2-7; tentative D call: TRBD2 (6 bases). Germline V gene data show CDR1 as MNHNS and CDR2 as SASEGT. The V end lost 5 bases, the J end lost 3 bases, and 14 bases lay between the germline ends. CDR3 length: 14 amino acids. The CDR3 reads CASSPRRGGYEQYF. CDR3 bases: TGTGCCAGCAGTCCGAGGAGGGGTGGCTACGAGCAGTACTTC.

CDR3 sequence: CASSQDTSSYEQYF. CDR3 coding DNA: TGTGCCAGTAGCCAGGACACATCCTCCTACGAGCAGTACTTC. V is TRBV19 and J is TRBJ2-7; D possibly corresponds to TRBD1 (5 bases). The CDR3 is 14 residues long. V was cut by 6 bases and J by 0 bases, with 12 bases left in between. Germline V CDR1 and CDR2: LNHDA, SQIVND (reference sequence).

The J gene is TRBJ2-6, the V gene TRBV2; 7 bases match TRBD2. The CDR3 runs 17 residues. Germline V gene sequence: CDR1 SNHLY, CDR2 FYNNEI. V shed 4 bases and J 3 bases; nucleotides not matched to a gene: 9. The CDR3 DNA reads as TGTGCCAGCAGTGGGGGGGGAGGGTCGGATGGGGCCAACGTCCTGACTTTC. This sequence encodes CASSGGGGSDGANVLTF.

The chain carries TRBV7-9 and TRBJ2-5; 8 nucleotides align to TRBD2. The CDR3 loop spans 16 amino acids. V lost 7 bases and J lost 1; bases outside the gene matches: 11. CDR1 is SEHNR, CDR2 FQNEAQ, per germline (reference sequence). The CDR3 reads CASTSPVAGPQETQYF. The CDR3 nucleotides are TGTGCCAGCACTTCACCGGTAGCGGGGCCCCAAGAGACCCAGTACTTC.

V and J are TRBV4-1 and TRBJ2-1, with 7 bases lining up with TRBD2. The CDR3 has 15 amino acids. V shed 1 base, J shed 4 bases, and the junction held 4 bases outside the gene matches. CDR1 MGHRA and CDR2 YSYEKL come from the germline V gene. The CDR3 loop is CASSQGRGVYNEQFF. In nucleotides, the CDR3 is TGCGCCAGCAGCCAAGGACGGGGGGTTTACAATGAGCAGTTCTTC.

The genes are TRBV5-1 and TRBJ2-1, with 9 bases fitting TRBD1. Trimming cost V 1 base and J 5 bases; bases outside gene matches: 10. From germline, CDR1 is SGHRS and CDR2 YFSETQ. The CDR3 totals 17 residues. The CDR3 coding sequence is TGCGCCAGCAGCTTGTCTTTGGGACAGGGACCGGACAATGAGCAGTTCTTC. Translating it yields CASSLSLGQGPDNEQFF.

This clone was seen only once. The V call is TRBV6-9, the J call TRBJ2-1; D might be TRBD1 (5 bases). Germline values: CDR1 MNHGY, CDR2 SVAAGI. This CDR3 is 15 amino acids long. Trimming removed 2 bases at V and 9 bases at J, with 17 bases between. The CDR3 nucleotides are TGTGCCAGCAGTTATCAGGGAAAGGGTGTTGGTGAGCAGTTCTTC. Protein: CASSYQGKGVGEQFF.

This rearrangement joins TRBV19 to TRBJ2-1, with D tentatively TRBD1 (5 bases). CDR3 length: 14 residues. V gave up 5 bases and J gave up 0 bases, with 8 bases separating them. CDR1 and CDR2 from the germline V gene are LNHDA and SQIVND (reference sequence). The CDR3 nucleotides are TGTGCCAGTAGTTTGGACAACTCCTACAATGAGCAGTTCTTC. This gives the protein CASSLDNSYNEQFF.